Shown below are 15 T cell receptor beta chains from a single sample sequenced in a study of CXCR3-negative and CXCR3-positive naive CD8 T cells. General observations from the study: CXCR3-positive naive cells carried more hydrophobic TRB CDR3s than CXCR3-negative naive cells did.

Which antigens these TCRs recognize remains unknown. The TRB libraries of cDNA were built by UMI-labeled 5' RACE. With the 5' RACE reads reprocessed, TCRdb shows one record per CDR3 protein and no DNA. The data show 55,000 to 65,000 distinct CDR3 sequences, and the top ten clones hold under 0.55%. Sequencing input: naive CXCR3+ CD8+ T cells from blood. Subset: CD45RO-CCR7+CD27+CD95- naive CD8+ T cells expressing CXCR3 (TNR3+). These receptors all stem from a human donor in good health. Some clones in this sample may be carry-over from other donors' samples.

The chain is built from TRBV19 and TRBJ2-1. The germline CDR1 and CDR2 sequences are LNHDA and SQIVND (reference sequence). This CDR3 region has 13 residues. The CDR3 reads CASSIVQYNEQFF.

The chain employs TRBV29-1 and TRBJ2-3. Germline V gene lookup returns CDR1 SQVTM and CDR2 ANQGSEA. This CDR3 spans 14 amino acids. CDR3 sequence reads: CSVGTSTRTDTQYF.

The chain has TRBV7-3 and TRBJ1-1. Germline values: CDR1 SGHTA, CDR2 FQGTGA. The length of the CDR3 is 13 residues. The CDR3 spells CASSLRMYTEAFF.

The chain joins TRBV5-5 to TRBJ2-3; TCRdb returns TRBD1, unconfirmable since there is no DNA. The CDR3 is 14 residues long. Germline CDR1 is SGHKS and CDR2 is YYEKEE (reference sequence). CDR3 protein: CASSGGGSRDTQYF.

V is TRBV25-1 and J is TRBJ2-1; without DNA, the TCRdb call of TRBD1 cannot be checked. Germline CDR1 and CDR2: MGHDK and SYGVNS. The CDR3 loop spans 15 amino acids. CDR3 in amino acids: CASSATGGAYNEQFF.

The chain employs TRBV27 and TRBJ2-7. The CDR3 covers 14 residues. CDR1 is MNHEY, CDR2 SMNVEV, per germline (reference sequence). The CDR3 here is CASRYGSSAYEQYF.

The gene calls are TRBV7-3 and TRBJ2-5; absent DNA, TCRdb's TRBD2 call cannot be checked. This CDR3 comprises 15 residues. Germline values: CDR1 SGHTA, CDR2 FQGTGA. The CDR3 here is CASSPSDGEAETQYF.

The gene calls are TRBV18 and TRBJ2-7; TCRdb names TRBD2, which stays unverified in the absence of DNA. Germline CDR1 reads KGHSH; CDR2 reads LQKENI. This CDR3 is 14 amino acids long. CDR3 region: CASSLSGPMDEQYF.

CDR3 in amino acids: CASSLTGNGCTF. The J gene is TRBJ1-2, the V gene TRBV27; with no DNA, the TCRdb D assignment of TRBD1 cannot be verified. Germline assignment: CDR1 MNHEY and CDR2 SMNVEV (reference sequence). CDR3 length: 12 residues.

This chain uses TRBV7-3 with TRBJ2-7. This CDR3 has 14 residues. Germline values: CDR1 SGHTA, CDR2 FQGTGA. CDR3: CASSLIGEHSEQYF.

V and J are TRBV9 and TRBJ1-3. Germline CDR1 SGDLS, CDR2 YYNGEE. CDR3 size: 15 residues. CDR3 loop: CASSVENLSGNTIYF.

The J gene is TRBJ2-7, the V gene TRBV7-9. CDR3 length equals 13 residues. Per germline, CDR1 SEHNR and CDR2 FQNEAQ (reference sequence). The CDR3 loop reads CASQNWVSYEQYF.

The V call is TRBV12-3 or TRBV12-4, the J call TRBJ1-1; TCRdb designates TRBD1, a call that cannot be tested without DNA. The CDR3 is 13 residues long. CDR3: CASSLGENTEAFF.

V usage is TRBV7-3 and J usage is TRBJ2-3; TCRdb indicates TRBD1, and absent DNA this call remains unverified. The CDR3 is 17 residues long. Germline V gene data show CDR1 as SGHTA and CDR2 as FQGTGA. CDR3 sequence: CASSLGDPGGGTDTQYF.

This sequence joins TRBV20-1 and TRBJ2-5; TCRdb proposes TRBD1, but this gene call is untestable without DNA. This CDR3 comprises 18 residues. Germline V gives CDR1 DFQATT, CDR2 SNEGSKA (reference sequence). CDR3 region: CSARDIGGGPPDRETQYF.